The 6 T cell receptor beta chains in this list originate from one sample, sequenced in a study of identical twins. Using its own MiXCR run on the 5' RACE reads, TCRdb lists one record per CDR3 protein. The repertoire includes 350,000 or so distinct CDR3 sequences, approximately 8.8% of them detected once, and roughly 9% sits in the top ten. The sequenced sample consisted of naive T cells sorted from blood. These receptor sequences come from a woman aged 45 to 65 in good health.

This clonotype has just a few counts. V and J are TRBV5-5 and TRBJ1-2; 7 positions agree with TRBD1. Unmatched junction bases numbered 4, after V lost 0 bases and J lost 8 bases. Germline-derived CDR1 and CDR2 are SGHKS and YYEKEE (reference sequence). The CDR3 loop spans 13 amino acids. The CDR3 here is CASSLGQGWGYTF. In DNA form, the CDR3 reads TGTGCCAGCAGCTTGGGACAGGGTTGGGGCTACACCTTC.

This clonotype was seen many times. The chain uses TRBV27 and TRBJ2-3; TRBD1 matches at 9 bases. Germline assignment: CDR1 MNHEY and CDR2 SMNVEV (reference sequence). The junction had 8 bases not matched to a gene; V was cut back by 5 bases and J by 5 bases. The length of the CDR3 is 15 residues. CDR3 protein: CASSPPGTGLDTQYF. As DNA, the CDR3 is TGTGCCAGCAGTCCCCCCGGGACAGGGTTAGATACGCAGTATTTT.

V is TRBV12-3 or TRBV12-4 and J is TRBJ1-6; no definite D call. Trimming shortened V by 6 bases and J by 8 bases, and 8 bases separated the two germline ends. The CDR3 consists of 12 residues. The CDR3, as DNA: TGTGCCAGCAGAGTCGACGATTCACCCCTCCACTTT. It specifies CASRVDDSPLHF.

The chain has TRBV5-1 and TRBJ1-2; no definite D call. Trimming cost V 0 bases and J 4 bases, with 16 bases left between them. In germline, CDR1 is SGHRS, CDR2 YFSETQ. The CDR3 consists of 16 residues. CDR3 in amino acids: CASSLASSTAIYGYTF. The DNA of the CDR3 is TGCGCCAGCAGCTTGGCTTCCAGTACAGCGATCTATGGCTACACCTTC.

On this clonotype itself: Just one base apart from a much larger clone, this may be a read error. V gene TRBV10-2 combines with J gene TRBJ2-1; 11 bases align to TRBD1. Germline V gene data show CDR1 as WSHSY and CDR2 as SAAADI. The CDR3 is made up of 15 amino acids. The junction had 7 bases not matched to a gene; V was cut back by 7 bases and J by 5 bases. CDR3 protein: CASNPGTGGHNEQFF. The CDR3 DNA reads TGCGCCAGCAACCCAGGGACAGGGGGACACAATGAGCAGTTCTTC.

V and J are TRBV20-1 and TRBJ2-1; D gene uncertain. Germline-derived CDR1 and CDR2 are DFQATT and SNEGSKA (reference sequence). The CDR3 covers 11 residues. V lost 6 bases and J 7 bases, leaving 10 bases between the germline ends. This CDR3 is CSAPLVNEQFF. In DNA, the CDR3 is TGCAGTGCGCCACTGGTGAATGAGCAGTTCTTC.